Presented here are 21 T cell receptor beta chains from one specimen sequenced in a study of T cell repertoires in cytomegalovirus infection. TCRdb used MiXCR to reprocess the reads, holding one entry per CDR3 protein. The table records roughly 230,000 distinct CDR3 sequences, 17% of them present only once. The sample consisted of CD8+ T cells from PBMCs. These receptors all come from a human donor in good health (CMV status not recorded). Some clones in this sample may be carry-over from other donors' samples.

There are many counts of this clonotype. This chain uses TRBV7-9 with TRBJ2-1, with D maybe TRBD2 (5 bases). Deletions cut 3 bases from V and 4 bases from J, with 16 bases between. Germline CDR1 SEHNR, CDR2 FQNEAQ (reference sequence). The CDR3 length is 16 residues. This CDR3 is CASSLNRELGYNEQFF. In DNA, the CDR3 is TGTGCCAGCAGCTTGAATAGGGAGCTGGGATACAATGAGCAGTTCTTC. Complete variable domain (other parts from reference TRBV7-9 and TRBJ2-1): DTGVSQNPRHKITKRGQNVTFRCDPISEHNRLYWYRQTLGQGPEFLTYFQNEAQLEKSRLLSDRFSAERPKGSFSTLEIQRTEQGDSAMYLCASSLNRELGYNEQFFGPGTRLTVL.

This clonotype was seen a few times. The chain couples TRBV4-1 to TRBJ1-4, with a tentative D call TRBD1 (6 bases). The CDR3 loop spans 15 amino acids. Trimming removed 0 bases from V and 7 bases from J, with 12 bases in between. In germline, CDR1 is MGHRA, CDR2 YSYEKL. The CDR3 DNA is TGCGCCAGCAGCCAAGACTGGGGGGCTAGTGAAAAACTGTTTTTT. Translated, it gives CASSQDWGASEKLFF.

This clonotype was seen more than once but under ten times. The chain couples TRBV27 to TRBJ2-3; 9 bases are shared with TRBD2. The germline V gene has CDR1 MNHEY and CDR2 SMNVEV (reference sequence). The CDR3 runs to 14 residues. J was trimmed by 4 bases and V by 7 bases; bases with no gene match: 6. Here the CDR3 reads CASIGGGVADTQYF. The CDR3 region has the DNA TGTGCCAGCATAGGCGGGGGGGTCGCAGATACGCAGTATTTT.

The CDR3 loop reads CASALGGEGDTQYF. DNA of the CDR3: TGTGCCAGCGCCCTGGGGGGGGAGGGAGATACGCAGTATTTT. V is TRBV12-3 or TRBV12-4 and J is TRBJ2-3, with 7 bases identical to TRBD2. The CDR3 extends over 14 amino acids. The V gene end was trimmed by 8 bases and the J gene end by 5 bases; junction bases not matched to a gene: 10.

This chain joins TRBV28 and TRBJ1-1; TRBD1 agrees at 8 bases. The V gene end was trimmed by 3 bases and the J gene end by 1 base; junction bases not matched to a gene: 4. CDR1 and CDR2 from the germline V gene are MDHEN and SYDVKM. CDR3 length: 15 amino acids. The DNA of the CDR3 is TGTGCCAGCAGTTTGGACAGGGAATGGAACACTGAAGCTTTCTTT. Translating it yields CASSLDREWNTEAFF.

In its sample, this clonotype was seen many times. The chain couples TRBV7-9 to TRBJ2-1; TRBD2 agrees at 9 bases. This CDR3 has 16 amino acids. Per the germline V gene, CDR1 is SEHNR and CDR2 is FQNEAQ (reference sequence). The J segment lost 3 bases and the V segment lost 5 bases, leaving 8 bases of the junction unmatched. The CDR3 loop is CASSPLAGGNYNEQFF. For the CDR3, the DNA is TGTGCCAGCAGCCCGCTGGCGGGGGGGAACTACAATGAGCAGTTCTTC.

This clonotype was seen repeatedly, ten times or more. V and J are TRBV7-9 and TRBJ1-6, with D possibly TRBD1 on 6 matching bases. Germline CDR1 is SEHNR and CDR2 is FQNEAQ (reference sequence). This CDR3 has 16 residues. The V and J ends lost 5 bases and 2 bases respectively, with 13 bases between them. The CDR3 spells CASSPGGTTYNSPLHF. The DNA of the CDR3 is TGTGCCAGCAGCCCCGGCGGGACAACCTATAATTCACCCCTCCACTTT.

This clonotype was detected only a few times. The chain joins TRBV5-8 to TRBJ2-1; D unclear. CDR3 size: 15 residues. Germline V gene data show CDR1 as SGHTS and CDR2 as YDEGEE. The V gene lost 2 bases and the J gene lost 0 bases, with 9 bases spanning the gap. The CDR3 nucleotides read TGTGCCAGCAGCTTAAACAGAAACTCCTACAATGAGCAGTTCTTC. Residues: CASSLNRNSYNEQFF.

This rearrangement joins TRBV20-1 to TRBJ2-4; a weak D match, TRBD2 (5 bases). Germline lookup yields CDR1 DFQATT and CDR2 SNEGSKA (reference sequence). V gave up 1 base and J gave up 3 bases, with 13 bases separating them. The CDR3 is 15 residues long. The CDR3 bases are TGCAGTGCTAGAGTGGCGGGCTCGGGCAAAAACATTCAGTACTTC. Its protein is CSARVAGSGKNIQYF.

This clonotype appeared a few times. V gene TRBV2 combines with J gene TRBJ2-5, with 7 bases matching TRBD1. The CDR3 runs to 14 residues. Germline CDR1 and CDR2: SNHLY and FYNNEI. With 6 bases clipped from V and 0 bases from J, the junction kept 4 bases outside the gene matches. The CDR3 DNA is TGTGCCAGCAGGGCGACAGGGTACCAAGAGACCCAGTACTTC. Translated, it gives CASRATGYQETQYF. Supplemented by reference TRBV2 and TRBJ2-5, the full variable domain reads EPEVTQTPSHQVTQMGQEVILRCVPISNHLYFYWYRQILGQKVEFLVSFYNNEISEKSEIFDDQFSVERPDGSNFTLKIRSTKLEDSAMYFCASRATGYQETQYFGPGTRLLVL.

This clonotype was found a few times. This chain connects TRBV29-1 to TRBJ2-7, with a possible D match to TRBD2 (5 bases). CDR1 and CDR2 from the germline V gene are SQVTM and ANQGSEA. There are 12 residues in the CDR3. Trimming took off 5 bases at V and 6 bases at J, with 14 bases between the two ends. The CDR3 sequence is CSVLARGSEQYF. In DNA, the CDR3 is TGCAGCGTTCTCGCGAGAGGGAGCGAGCAGTACTTC.

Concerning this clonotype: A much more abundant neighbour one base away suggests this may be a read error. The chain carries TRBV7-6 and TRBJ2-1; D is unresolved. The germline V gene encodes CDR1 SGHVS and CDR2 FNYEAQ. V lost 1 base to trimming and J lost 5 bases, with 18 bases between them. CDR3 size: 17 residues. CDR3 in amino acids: CASSLGPGTPSDNEQFF. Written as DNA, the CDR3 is TGTGCCAGCAGCTTAGGTCCGGGTACCCCAAGTGACAATGAGCAGTTCTTC.

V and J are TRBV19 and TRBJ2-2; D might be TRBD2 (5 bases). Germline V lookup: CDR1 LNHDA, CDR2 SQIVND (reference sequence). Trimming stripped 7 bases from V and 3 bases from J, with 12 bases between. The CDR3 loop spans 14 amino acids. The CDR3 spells CASTLKGDTGELFF. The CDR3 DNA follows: TGTGCCAGTACATTGAAGGGAGACACCGGGGAGCTGTTTTTT.

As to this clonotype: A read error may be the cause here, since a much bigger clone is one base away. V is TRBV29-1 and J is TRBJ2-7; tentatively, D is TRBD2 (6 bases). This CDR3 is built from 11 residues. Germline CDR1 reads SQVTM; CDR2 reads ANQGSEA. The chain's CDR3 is CCGGETYEQYF. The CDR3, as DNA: TGCTGCGGAGGGGAAACCTACGAGCAGTACTTC.

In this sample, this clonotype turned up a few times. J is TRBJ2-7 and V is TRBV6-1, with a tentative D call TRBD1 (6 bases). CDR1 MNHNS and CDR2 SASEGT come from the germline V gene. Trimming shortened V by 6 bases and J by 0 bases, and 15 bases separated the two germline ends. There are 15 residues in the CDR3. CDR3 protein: CASSEQGDISYEQYF. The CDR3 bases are TGTGCCAGCAGCGAACAGGGTGATATCTCCTACGAGCAGTACTTC.

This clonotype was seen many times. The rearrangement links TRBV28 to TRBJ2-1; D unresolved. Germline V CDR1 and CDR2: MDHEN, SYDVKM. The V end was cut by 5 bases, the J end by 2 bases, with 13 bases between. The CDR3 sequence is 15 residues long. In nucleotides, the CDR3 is TGTGCCAGCAGTCGTAAGGCCTCAGCCTACAATGAGCAGTTCTTC. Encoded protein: CASSRKASAYNEQFF.

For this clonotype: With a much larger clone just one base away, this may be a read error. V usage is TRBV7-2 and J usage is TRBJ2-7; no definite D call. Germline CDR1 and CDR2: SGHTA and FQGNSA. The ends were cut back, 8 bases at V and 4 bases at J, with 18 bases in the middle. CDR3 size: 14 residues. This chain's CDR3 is CASCYRPDIYEQYF. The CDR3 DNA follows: TGTGCCAGCTGCTATCGACCTGACATATACGAGCAGTACTTC.

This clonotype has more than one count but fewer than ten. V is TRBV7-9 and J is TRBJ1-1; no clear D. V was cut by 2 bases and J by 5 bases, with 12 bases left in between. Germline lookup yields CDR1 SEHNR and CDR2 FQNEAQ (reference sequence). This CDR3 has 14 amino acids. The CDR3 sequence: CASSLFSEGTEAFF. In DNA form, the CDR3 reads TGTGCCAGCAGCTTATTCTCCGAAGGGACTGAAGCTTTCTTT.

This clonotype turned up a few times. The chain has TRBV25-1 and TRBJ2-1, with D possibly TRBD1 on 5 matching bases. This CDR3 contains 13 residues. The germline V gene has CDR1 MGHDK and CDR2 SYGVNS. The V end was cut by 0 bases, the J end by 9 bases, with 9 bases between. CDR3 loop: CASSEYFQGEQFF. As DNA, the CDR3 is TGTGCCAGCAGTGAATATTTTCAGGGTGAGCAGTTCTTC.

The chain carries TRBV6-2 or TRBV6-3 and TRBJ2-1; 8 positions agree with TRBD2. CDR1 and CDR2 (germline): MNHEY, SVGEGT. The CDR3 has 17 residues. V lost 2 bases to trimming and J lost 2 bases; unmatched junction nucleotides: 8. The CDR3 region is CASSYTAGDPTYNEQFF. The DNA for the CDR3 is TGTGCCAGCAGTTACACAGCGGGGGACCCGACCTACAATGAGCAGTTCTTC.

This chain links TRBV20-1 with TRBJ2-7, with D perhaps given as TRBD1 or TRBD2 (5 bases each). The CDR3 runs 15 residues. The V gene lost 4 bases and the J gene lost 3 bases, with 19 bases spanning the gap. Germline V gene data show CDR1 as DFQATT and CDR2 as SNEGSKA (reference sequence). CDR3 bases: TGCAGTGCTAACCGCCGGGACGGCGCTGACTACGAGCAGTACTTC. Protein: CSANRRDGADYEQYF.